This TCR beta chain was documented in a study of T cells after yellow fever vaccination (dated by TCRdb to between 2018 and 2021). Regarding the study in general: The SMART-Seq v4 Ultra Low Input RNA kit was used to prepare libraries from fractions with low cell numbers. Bulk TCR alpha and beta repertoires were sequenced longitudinally to track T-cell clones before and after primary and booster YFV17D yellow fever vaccination. The cohort comprised two healthy male donors, one aged 18 to 30 and one aged 30 to 40 years. Bulk PBMC replicates and cell subsets were isolated from blood drawn at multiple timepoints before and after both primary and secondary immunization.

What the study reported, not specific to this receptor: Because the study included only a couple of donors, the extent to which the findings can be generalized is limited. Because abundant contaminating clonotypes from the bulk population could be contained in FACS-sorted repertoires, computational filtering was required. Compared with the primary T-cell response, the secondary T-cell response was weaker but faster, peaking on day 5 rather than day 15. After the booster, most of the clones that had expanded following primary vaccination were detected again (almost 98% of CD4 and 80% to 90% of CD8), which suggests that memory was broadly maintained. A small share of clonotypes was detected in both CD4 and CD8 compartments, with the overlap likely arising from convergent recombination.

Turning to this clonotype: Its binding antigen is unknown. No much larger clone exists at a distance of one base, and base qualities are not known.

The treatment or condition label, read with the paper, signifies: live attenuated yellow fever vaccine strain. At every blood-draw timepoint, two biological replicates of bulk PBMCs were collected. PBMCs were isolated from peripheral blood using a standard Ficoll-Paque protocol. TriZol was used to extract RNA from bulk PBMCs, CD4 and CD8 fractions, and dextramer-positive and dextramer-negative fractions. TCR cDNA was made using 5'RACE template switching, a step that added a universal primer site and unique molecular identifiers. Priming for cDNA synthesis came from both the TCR alpha and TCR beta constant segments. Libraries were amplified in two PCR steps, with sample barcodes and sequencing adapters added in the second step. Sequencing of the libraries was done on either Illumina HiSeq 2500 (2x100 bp) or NovaSeq (2x150 bp). Concerning the study's data processing: Demultiplexing of reads and collapsing into UMI consensus sequences were performed with MIGEC, and V(D)J alignment was carried out with MiXCR. Vaccine-responding clonotypes were defined with edgeR using replicate PBMC samples, requiring FDR below 0.01 and a log2 fold change above 5 up to day 15. CD4 or CD8 identity was assigned to each bulk clonotype according to whether the clonotype was present at higher abundance in the sequenced CD4 repertoire or the sequenced CD8 repertoire. TCRdb redid the processing of the public reads, applying fastp at Q25 and MiXCR, and retained in-frame beta chains. Merged by CDR3 protein, the rows form single entries marked with the most common genes and DNA. TCRdb's processing, not the study's, gives the V and J calls here. The sample profile shows approximately 550,000 distinct CDR3 sequences; 19% of them were found once. The ten most abundant clones make up roughly an eighth of the sample.

The germline V and J ends show losses of 6 bases and 6 bases respectively, and no gene match explains 5 bases of the junction. There are 12 amino acids in the CDR3, from cysteine to phenylalanine inclusive. Only CDR3 DNA is held: 36 bases, read in frame from base 1. The germline V gene supplies CDR1 MGHDK and CDR2 SYGVNS. The sequences come from PBMCs, collected 15 days after the yellow fever booster vaccination. This sequence was found in a man under 40 who received the YFV17D yellow fever vaccine. The rearranged chain carries TRBV25-1 and TRBJ2-7, with 7 bases aligning to TRBD1. CDR3 reads: CASSRDSPEQYF. In nucleotide form, the sequence is TGTGCCAGCAGCCGGGACAGCCCCGAGCAGTACTTC.